This TCR beta chain was obtained from a study of shared clonotypes between healthy human individuals. Study-level results: Four donors held about 4.5% of naive CD4 clonotypes in common.

J was trimmed by 7 bases and V by 1 base; bases with no gene match: 0. The CDR3 has 12 residues. Germline values: CDR1 GTSNPN, CDR2 SVGIG (reference sequence). Each of the donors was a healthy adult who was HIV-negative and had not had a recent acute infection or vaccination. Genomic DNA per cell subset filled all wells of several immunoSEQ plates. Method: immunoSEQ multiplex PCR; TCRdb's copy keeps in-frame clones and lacks some. The repertoire holds about 380,000 clones, about 97% seen once, with about 0.32% in the top ten. On this clone: Its antigen is still unknown.

The TCR originated in a man aged 25-40 years in good health. This chain connects TRBV30 to TRBJ2-1; TRBD2 matches 8 bases. Specimen: memory CD8+ T cells sorted from blood. Indicated subset: CD45RO+ cells pooled with CCR7-negative TemRA cells. The DNA of the CDR3 is TGTGCCTGGAGTGCGGGAGGGAATGAGCAGTTCTTC. Translating gives CAWSAGGNEQFF.